The sequence of this T cell receptor beta chain was determined in a study of shared clonotypes between healthy human individuals. Study-wide results and caveats: The sole specimen, blood, was sampled, and tissue repertoires likely differ. Across a handful of donors, naive CD4 shared around 5.4%, naive CD8 3% to 3.5%, memory CD4 more than 2%, memory CD8 around 0.42%. Non-shared clonotypes displayed generation probabilities falling below those of clonotypes present in all four donors.

Concerning this clone: Its specificity is unknown.

The assay was carried out at the deep level. Data came from immunoSEQ multiplex PCR; TCRdb stores just in-frame clones and leaves some out. The repertoire holds about 1 million clones, with around 75% as singletons. Trimming took off 7 bases at V and 2 bases at J, with 12 bases between the two ends. The CDR3 sequence is 13 residues long. Germline V CDR1 and CDR2: SNHLY, FYNNEI. The specimen sequenced was memory CD4+ T cells sorted from blood. Subset defined: CD45RA-negative fraction. The chain couples TRBV2 to TRBJ2-7; tentatively, D is TRBD1 or TRBD2 (5 bases each). This sequence originates from a man between 18 and 35 years old in good health. The CDR3 sequence is CASTGTDTYEQYF. The CDR3 DNA reads as TGTGCCAGCACCGGGACGGACACCTACGAGCAGTACTTC.